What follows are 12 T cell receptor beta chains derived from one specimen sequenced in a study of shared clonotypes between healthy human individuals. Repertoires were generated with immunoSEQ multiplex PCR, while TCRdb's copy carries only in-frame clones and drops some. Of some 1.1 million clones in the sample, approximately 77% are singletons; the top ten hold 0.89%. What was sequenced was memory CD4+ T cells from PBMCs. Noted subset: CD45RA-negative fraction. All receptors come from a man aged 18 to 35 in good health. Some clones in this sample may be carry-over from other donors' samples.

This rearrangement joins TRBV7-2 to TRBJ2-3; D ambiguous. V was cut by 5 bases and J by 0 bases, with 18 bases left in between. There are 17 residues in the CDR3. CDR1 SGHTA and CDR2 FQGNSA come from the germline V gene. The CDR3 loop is CASSPGPPAASTDTQYF. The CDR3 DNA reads TGTGCCAGCAGCCCCGGCCCCCCCGCAGCCAGCACAGATACGCAGTATTTT. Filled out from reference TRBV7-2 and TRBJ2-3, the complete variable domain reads GAGVSQSPSNKVTEKGKDVELRCDPISGHTALYWYRQSLGQGLEFLIYFQGNSAPDKSGLPSDRFSAERTGGSVSTLTIQRTQQEDSAVYLCASSPGPPAASTDTQYFGPGTRLTVL.

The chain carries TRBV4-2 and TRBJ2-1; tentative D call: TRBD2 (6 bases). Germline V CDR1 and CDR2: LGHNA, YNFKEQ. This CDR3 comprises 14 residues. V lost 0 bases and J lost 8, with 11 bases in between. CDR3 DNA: TGTGCCAGCAGCCAAGATCGGCTAGCGCATGAGCAGTTCTTC. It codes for CASSQDRLAHEQFF.

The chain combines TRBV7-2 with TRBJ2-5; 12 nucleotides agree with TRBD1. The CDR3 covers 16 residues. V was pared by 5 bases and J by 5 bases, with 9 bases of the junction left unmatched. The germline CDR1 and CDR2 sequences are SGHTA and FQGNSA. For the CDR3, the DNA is TGTGCCAGCAGCGCCCGGGACAGGGGGCGCGAGGAGACCCAGTACTTC. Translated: CASSARDRGREETQYF.

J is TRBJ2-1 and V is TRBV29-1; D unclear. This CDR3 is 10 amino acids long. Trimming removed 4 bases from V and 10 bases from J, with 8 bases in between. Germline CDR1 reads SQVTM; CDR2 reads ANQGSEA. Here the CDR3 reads CSVANGEQFF. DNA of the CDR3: TGCAGCGTTGCCAACGGGGAGCAGTTCTTC.

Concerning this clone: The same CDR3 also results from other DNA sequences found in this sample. In DNA form, the CDR3 reads TGCAGCGCCAGGGGCACTGAAGCTTTCTTT. Its translation: CSARGTEAFF. The V and J genes are TRBV29-1 and TRBJ1-1; possible D gene TRBD1, 6 bases. Per germline, CDR1 SQVTM and CDR2 ANQGSEA. V shed 7 bases and J shed 4 bases, with 7 bases lying between them. The CDR3 covers 10 residues.

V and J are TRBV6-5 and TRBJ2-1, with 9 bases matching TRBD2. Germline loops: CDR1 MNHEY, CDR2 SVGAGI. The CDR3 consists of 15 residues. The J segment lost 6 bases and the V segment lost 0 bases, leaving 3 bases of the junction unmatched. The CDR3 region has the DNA TGTGCCAGCAGTTACTCTAGCGGGAGCATCAATGAGCAGTTCTTC. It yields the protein CASSYSSGSINEQFF.

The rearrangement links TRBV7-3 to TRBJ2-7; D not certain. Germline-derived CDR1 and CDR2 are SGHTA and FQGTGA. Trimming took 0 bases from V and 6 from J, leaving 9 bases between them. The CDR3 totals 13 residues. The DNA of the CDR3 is TGTGCCAGCAGCTTAACATCTTTGAGCGAGCAGTACTTC. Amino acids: CASSLTSLSEQYF. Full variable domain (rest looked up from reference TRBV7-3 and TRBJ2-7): GAGVSQTPSNKVTEKGKYVELRCDPISGHTALYWYRQSLGQGPEFLIYFQGTGAADDSGLPNDRFFAVRPEGSVSTLKIQRTERGDSAVYLCASSLTSLSEQYFGPGTRLTVT.

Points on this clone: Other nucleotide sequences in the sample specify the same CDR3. CDR3 bases: TGTGCCAGCAGTGCACAGGGGGGGACAGATACGCAGTATTTT. Residues: CASSAQGGTDTQYF. V and J are TRBV2 and TRBJ2-3; a weak D match, TRBD1 (8 bases). Deletions cut 4 bases from V and 3 bases from J, with 11 bases between. The CDR3 is 14 residues long. Germline V gene sequence: CDR1 SNHLY, CDR2 FYNNEI.

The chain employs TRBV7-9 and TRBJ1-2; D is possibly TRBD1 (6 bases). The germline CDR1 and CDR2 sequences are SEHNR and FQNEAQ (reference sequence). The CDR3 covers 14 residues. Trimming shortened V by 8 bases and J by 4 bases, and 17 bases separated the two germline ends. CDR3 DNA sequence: TGTGCCAGCGAAGTAGGGGGGCAGGGCTATGGCTACACCTTC. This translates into CASEVGGQGYGYTF.

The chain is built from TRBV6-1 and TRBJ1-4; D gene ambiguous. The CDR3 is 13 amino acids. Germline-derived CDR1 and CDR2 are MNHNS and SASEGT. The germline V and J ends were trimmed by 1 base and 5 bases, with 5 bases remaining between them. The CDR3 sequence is CASSEGGNEKLFF. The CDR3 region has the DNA TGTGCCAGCAGTGAAGGGGGAAATGAAAAACTGTTTTTT.

DNA of the CDR3: TGTGCCATCAGTGGACAGGGGTTACACAATGAGCAGTTCTTC. It yields the protein CAISGQGLHNEQFF. The rearrangement joins TRBV10-3 to TRBJ2-1; 8 nucleotides align to TRBD1. Trimming cost V 4 bases and J 5 bases; bases outside gene matches: 4. CDR3 length equals 14 residues. Per germline, CDR1 ENHRY and CDR2 SYGVKD.

This CDR3 is CASSHRDRGNIQYF. The CDR3 DNA follows: TGTGCCAGCAGCCACCGGGACAGGGGAAACATTCAGTACTTC. This chain links TRBV5-4 with TRBJ2-4, with TRBD1 matching 10 bases. Germline CDR1 reads SGHNT; CDR2 reads YYREEE (reference sequence). The CDR3 covers 14 residues. V dropped 4 bases and J dropped 6; count of bases not matched to a gene: 4.